The text below deals with one T cell receptor (beta chain). Its antigen is not identified. Other DNA sequences in the sample encode the same CDR3. The record originates from a study of cytomegalovirus exposure and HLA in healthy donors. Regarding the study as a whole: More clonal expansion characterized HLA-associated TCR beta chains than equally common others in a later analysis. What TCR beta sequences reportedly achieved was accurate prediction of HLA-A and HLA-B alleles in most subjects. One variant, a missense change in DCLRE1C, was linked in a later analysis to TCR beta V- and J-gene trimming.

With 60 Vbeta and 13 Jbeta primers, the PCR was carried out. TCRdb's table, derived via immunoSEQ multiplex PCR, lists solely in-frame clones and lacks some. The table shows under 200,000 clones, with approximately 77% occurring only once. Sequences were obtained from PBMCs. The sequence came from a female donor in good health and CMV-seronegative.

CDR3 nucleotide sequence: TGCGCCAGCAGCTCCAGGGCAACTAATGAAAAACTGTTTTTT. Encoded protein: CASSSRATNEKLFF. V and J are TRBV5-1 and TRBJ1-4; weak D call: TRBD1 (5 bases). V lost 3 bases, J lost 0 bases, and 6 bases lay in between. Germline V lookup: CDR1 SGHRS, CDR2 YFSETQ. The CDR3 has 14 amino acids.